The 4 T cell receptor beta chains presented below share a single source sample, sequenced in a study of cytomegalovirus exposure and HLA in healthy donors. The study ran its PCR with 60 Vbeta and 13 Jbeta primers. Here immunoSEQ multiplex PCR was the method, and the copy in TCRdb shows in-frame clones only, minus some. Seen here are roughly 140,000 clones, 65% to 85% observed once, and the top ten hold roughly 3.4%. The sample comprised PBMCs. These receptors originate from a male donor in good health and CMV-seronegative.

In its sample, this clone was seen once. The chain is built from TRBV6-1 and TRBJ1-6; D remains ambiguous. V lost 1 base to trimming and J lost 8 bases, with 18 bases between them. Germline V gene sequence: CDR1 MNHNS, CDR2 SASEGT. The CDR3 covers 17 residues. CDR3: CASSEEGPASGYSPLHF. The CDR3 nucleotides are TGTGCCAGCAGTGAAGAAGGACCCGCCTCGGGGTATTCACCCCTCCACTTT.

The table lists this clone with a few counts. The chain is built from TRBV7-3 and TRBJ2-6, with D perhaps TRBD1 (5 bases). CDR3 length: 15 amino acids. Looked up from germline, CDR1 is SGHTA and CDR2 is FQGTGA. Trimming shortened V by 7 bases and J by 3 bases, and 13 bases separated the two germline ends. CDR3: CASIPQGSGANVLTF. CDR3 in DNA: TGTGCCAGCATCCCTCAGGGAAGTGGGGCCAACGTCCTGACTTTC.

This clone was seen a few times. V and J are TRBV10-3 and TRBJ1-1; TRBD1 might be the D (5 bases). Deletions cut 2 bases from V and 4 bases from J, with 11 bases between. The CDR3 loop spans 14 amino acids. The germline CDR1 and CDR2 sequences are ENHRY and SYGVKD. Here the CDR3 reads CAISEGQGSTEAFF. The CDR3 DNA is TGTGCCATCAGTGAGGGCCAGGGTAGCACTGAAGCTTTCTTT.

The chain combines TRBV28 with TRBJ2-2, with 7 nucleotides matching TRBD2. The CDR3 runs 16 residues. Losses at the gene ends were 7 bases for V and 5 bases for J; bases not matched to a gene: 13. The germline gives CDR1 MDHEN, CDR2 SYDVKM. CDR3 loop: CASIEGPGGSTGELFF. The DNA of the CDR3 is TGTGCCAGCATCGAGGGGCCGGGCGGGAGTACCGGGGAGCTGTTTTTT.